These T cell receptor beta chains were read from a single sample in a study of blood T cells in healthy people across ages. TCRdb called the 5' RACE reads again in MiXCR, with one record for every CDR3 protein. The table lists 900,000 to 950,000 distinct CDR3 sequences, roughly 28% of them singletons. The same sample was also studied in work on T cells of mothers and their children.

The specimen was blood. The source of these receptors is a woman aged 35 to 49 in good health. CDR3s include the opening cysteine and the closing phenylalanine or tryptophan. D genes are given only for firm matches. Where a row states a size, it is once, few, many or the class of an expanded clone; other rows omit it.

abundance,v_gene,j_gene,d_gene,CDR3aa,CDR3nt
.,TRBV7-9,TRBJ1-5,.,CASSLHNQPQHF,TGTGCCAGCAGTCTCCACAATCAGCCCCAGCATTTT
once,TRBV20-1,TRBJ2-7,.,CSARETGVPSYCEQYF,TGCAGTGCTAGAGAGACGGGGGTGCCCTCCTACTGCGAGCAGTACTTC
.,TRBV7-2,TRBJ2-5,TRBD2,CASSLRVSVLAGNRETQYF,TGTGCCAGCAGCTTAAGAGTCAGCGTCCTAGCGGGAAATAGGGAGACCCAGTACTTC
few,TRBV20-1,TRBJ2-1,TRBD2,CSARSASGSGYNEQFF,TGCAGTGCTAGAAGTGCTAGCGGATCAGGCTACAATGAGCAGTTCTTC
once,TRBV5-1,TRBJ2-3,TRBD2,CASSILSRLAGGPTDTQYF,TGCGCCAGCAGCATCCTTTCCAGACTAGCGGGGGGGCCGACAGATACGCAGTATTTT
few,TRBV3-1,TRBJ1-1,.,CASSRDGREAFF,TGTGCCAGCAGCCGGGACGGAAGAGAAGCTTTCTTT
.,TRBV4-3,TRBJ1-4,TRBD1,CASSLQTGANEKLFF,TGCGCCAGCAGCCTTCAGACAGGGGCTAATGAAAAACTGTTTTTT
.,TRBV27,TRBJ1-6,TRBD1,CASSRTGSPLHF,TGTGCCAGCAGTCGGACAGGATCACCCCTCCACTTT
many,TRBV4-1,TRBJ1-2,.,CASSQEERNSFGYTF,TGCGCCAGCAGCCAAGAGGAGCGTAACAGTTTCGGCTACACCTTC
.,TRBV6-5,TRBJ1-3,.,CASSSQDSSGNTIYF,TGTGCCAGCAGTTCGCAGGACAGCTCTGGAAACACCATATATTTT
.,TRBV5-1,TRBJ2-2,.,CASSEQIPNTGELFF,TGCGCCAGCAGCGAACAGATACCTAACACCGGGGAGCTGTTTTTT
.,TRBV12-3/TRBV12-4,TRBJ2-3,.,CASSPGTLFSTDAQYF,TGTGCCAGCAGTCCCGGGACTCTCTTCAGCACAGATGCGCAGTATTTT
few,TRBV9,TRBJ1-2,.,CAGSVEQDYGYTF,TGTGCCGGCAGCGTAGAACAGGACTATGGCTACACCTTC
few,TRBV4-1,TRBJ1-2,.,CASSPEGGSHNYGYTF,TGCGCCAGCAGCCCCGAGGGTGGCAGCCATAACTATGGCTACACCTTC
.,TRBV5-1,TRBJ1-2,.,CASSLPGPLSGYTF,TGCGCCAGCAGCCTCCCGGGACCCCTATCCGGCTACACCTTC
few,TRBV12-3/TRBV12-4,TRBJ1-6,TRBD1,CASSPRDRGAPLHF,TGTGCCAGCAGTCCCCGGGACAGGGGGGCACCCCTCCACTTT
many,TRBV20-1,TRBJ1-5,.,CSVRQYSNQPQHF,TGCAGTGTCCGACAGTATAGCAATCAGCCCCAGCATTTT
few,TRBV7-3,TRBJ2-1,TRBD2,CASSRTSGGFIYEQFF,TGTGCCAGCAGCCGGACTAGCGGGGGGTTTATTTATGAGCAGTTCTTC
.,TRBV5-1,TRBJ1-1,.,CASSLVPQGMNTEAFF,TGCGCCAGCAGCTTGGTCCCACAGGGCATGAACACTGAAGCTTTCTTT
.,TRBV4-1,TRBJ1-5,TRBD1,CASSQLQGAGSNQPQHF,TGCGCCAGCAGCCAATTACAGGGGGCCGGGAGCAATCAGCCCCAGCATTTT
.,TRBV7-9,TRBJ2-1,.,CASSHATRSDEQFF,TGTGCCAGCAGTCACGCCACTAGGAGCGATGAGCAGTTCTTC
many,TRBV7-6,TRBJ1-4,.,CASSLDGRPNEKLFF,TGTGCCAGCAGCTTAGATGGTCGCCCGAATGAAAAACTGTTTTTT
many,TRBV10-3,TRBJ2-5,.,CAISPGETQYF,TGTGCCATCAGTCCTGGAGAGACCCAGTACTTC
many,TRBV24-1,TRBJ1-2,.,CATSDSGRSYGYTF,TGTGCCACCAGTGATTCGGGCCGGTCGTATGGCTACACCTTC
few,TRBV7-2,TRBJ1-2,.,CASSSSLGSTYTF,TGTGCCAGCAGCTCTAGCTTGGGGAGTACCTACACCTTC
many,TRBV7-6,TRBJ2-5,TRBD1,CASSLTGIWKETQYF,TGTGCCAGCAGCTTGACAGGGATATGGAAGGAGACCCAGTACTTC
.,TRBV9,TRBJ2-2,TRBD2,CASSLGGGITGELFF,TGTGCCAGCAGCCTCGGCGGGGGGATCACCGGGGAGCTGTTTTTT
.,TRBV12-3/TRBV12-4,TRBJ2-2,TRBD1,CASSLEQGQTGELFF,TGTGCCAGCAGTTTAGAACAGGGACAGACCGGGGAGCTGTTTTTT
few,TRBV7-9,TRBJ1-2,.,CASSSADTDYGYTF,TGTGCCAGCAGCTCCGCGGACACGGACTATGGCTACACCTTC
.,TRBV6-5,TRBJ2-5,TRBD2,CASSYSLVRGAGNEQYF,TGTGCCAGCAGTTACTCGCTGGTGCGGGGGGCCGGGAATGAGCAGTACTTC
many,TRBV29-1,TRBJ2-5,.,CSVGGETQYF,TGCAGCGTTGGGGGGGAGACCCAGTACTTC
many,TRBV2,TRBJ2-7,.,CASRMDKEGWTPYEQYF,TGTGCCAGCAGGATGGACAAGGAAGGATGGACGCCCTACGAGCAGTACTTC
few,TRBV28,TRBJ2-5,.,CASSLSSSSPETQYF,TGTGCCAGCAGTTTAAGCTCGTCTAGCCCGGAGACCCAGTACTTC
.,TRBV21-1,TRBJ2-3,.,CARRRGSTDTQYF,TGTGCCAGGAGACGCGGGAGCACAGATACGCAGTATTTT
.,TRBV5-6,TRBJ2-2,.,CASGLNVGRMTGELFF,TGTGCCAGCGGTTTAAACGTGGGACGGATGACCGGGGAGCTGTTTTTT
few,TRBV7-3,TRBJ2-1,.,CASSPGGTGANEQFF,TGTGCCAGCAGCCCAGGGGGGACTGGGGCCAATGAGCAGTTCTTC
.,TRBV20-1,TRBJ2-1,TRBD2,CSEAGVGHEQFF,TGCAGTGAGGCGGGAGTTGGGCATGAGCAGTTCTTC
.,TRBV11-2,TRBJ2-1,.,CASSFRDSYNEQFF,TGTGCCAGTAGCTTCCGGGACTCCTACAATGAGCAGTTCTTC
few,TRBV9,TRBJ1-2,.,CASSVVSSVYGYTF,TGTGCCAGCAGCGTAGTATCCAGCGTCTATGGCTACACCTTC
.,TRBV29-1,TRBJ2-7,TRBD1,CSVESPIGQGLYEQYF,TGCAGCGTTGAAAGCCCCATCGGACAGGGGTTATACGAGCAGTACTTC
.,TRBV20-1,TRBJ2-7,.,CSASRATAYEQYF,TGCAGTGCTAGTCGGGCCACCGCCTACGAGCAGTACTTC